This T cell receptor beta chain derives from a study of CD8+ T cells in alopecia areata. The overall study: The study gave tofacitinib for 6 to 18 months, then 6 months off drug.

The CDR3 extends over 17 amino acids. Trimming removed 4 bases from V and 7 bases from J; junction bases left unmatched: 16. Germline lookup yields CDR1 SGHRS and CDR2 YFSETQ. Isolation of CD4+ and CD8+ T cells from PBMCs was achieved by sorting. Following RNA extraction, reverse transcription yielded cDNA that acted as the sequencing template. Data came from immunoSEQ multiplex PCR; TCRdb stores just in-frame clones and leaves some out. The table records 120,000 to 150,000 clones, around 47% of them present only once. The clonotype originates from a human donor with alopecia areata. Material: CD4+ T cells sorted from blood. This chain connects TRBV5-1 to TRBJ2-1; 8 bases match TRBD2. CDR3 region: CASSLGRGSGTDNEQFF. For the CDR3, the DNA is TGCGCCAGCAGCCTGGGCCGTGGTAGCGGGACGGATAATGAGCAGTTCTTC.